This TCR beta chain was observed in a study of OX40 agonist ivuxolimab in advanced cancers. Background on the study: One patient with hepatocellular carcinoma and two with cutaneous melanoma, three in all, had partial responses. Study-wide results and caveats: Expanded clones were, on average, more numerous among CD8+ T cells than CD4+.

The assay was immunoSEQ multiplex PCR, and TCRdb's table has in-frame clones only and misses some. The profile covers nearly 70,000 clones, with 83% appearing a single time and more than 1.4% taken by the ten largest. This clone has just one count. The antigen remains unidentified. A read error may produce the germline difference seen at one junction end. In germline, CDR1 is SGHNT, CDR2 YYREEE (reference sequence). This CDR3 has 15 amino acids. This receptor was obtained from an adult with an advanced solid tumor such as melanoma, head and neck, liver or kidney cancer. Specimen: CD4+ or CD8+ T cells sorted from blood, collected in a trial of the OX40 agonist ivuxolimab. This chain connects TRBV5-4 to TRBJ2-7; the match to TRBD1 covers 8 bases. CDR3 sequence reads: CASSFLGQGPYEQYF. The CDR3 bases are TGCGCCAGCAGCTTCCTTGGACAGGGACCATACGAGCAGTACTTC.